These 2 T cell receptor beta chains originate from one sample sequenced in a study of blood T cell repertoires in COVID-19. Assay: immunoSEQ multiplex PCR; the TCRdb copy retains only in-frame clones and omits some. The repertoire consists of around 70,000 clones, with about 91% occurring once and the leading ten covering less than 8%. Sequencing input: peripheral blood. These receptors originate from a human donor in a cohort sampled during active COVID-19.

V usage is TRBV4-2 and J usage is TRBJ2-7, with 8 bases lining up with TRBD2. The CDR3 contains 13 residues. The germline V gene encodes CDR1 LGHNA and CDR2 YNFKEQ. The junction had 4 bases not matched to a gene; V was cut back by 4 bases and J by 5 bases. CDR3 in amino acids: CASSRLASDEQYF. The DNA for the CDR3 is TGTGCCAGCAGCCGACTAGCGTCGGACGAGCAGTACTTC.

J is TRBJ2-5 and V is TRBV6-5, with 8 bases that match TRBD1. From germline, CDR1 is MNHEY and CDR2 SVGAGI. CDR3 length: 14 amino acids. J was trimmed by 4 bases and V by 11 bases; bases with no gene match: 12. The CDR3 DNA reads as TGTGCCTCCCCAGACAGGGGTGAGGGAGAGACCCAGTACTTC. The encoded protein is CASPDRGEGETQYF.